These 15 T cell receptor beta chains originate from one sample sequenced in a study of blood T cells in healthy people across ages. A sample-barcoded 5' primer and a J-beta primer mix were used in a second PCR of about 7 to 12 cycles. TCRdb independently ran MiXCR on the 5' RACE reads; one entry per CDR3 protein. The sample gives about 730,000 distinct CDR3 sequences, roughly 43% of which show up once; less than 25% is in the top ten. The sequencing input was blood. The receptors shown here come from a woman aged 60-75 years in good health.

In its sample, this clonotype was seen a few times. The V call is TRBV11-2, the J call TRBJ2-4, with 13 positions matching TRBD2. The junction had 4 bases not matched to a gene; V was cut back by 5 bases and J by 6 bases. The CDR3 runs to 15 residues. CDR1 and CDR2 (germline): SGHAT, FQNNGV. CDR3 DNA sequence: TGTGCCAGCAGCCTCCGACTAGCGGGGGGAAACATTCAGTACTTC. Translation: CASSLRLAGGNIQYF. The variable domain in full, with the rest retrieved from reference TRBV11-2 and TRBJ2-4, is EAGVAQSPRYKIIEKRQSVAFWCNPISGHATLYWYQQILGQGPKLLIQFQNNGVVDDSQLPKDRFSAERLKGVDSTLKIQPAKLEDSAVYLCASSLRLAGGNIQYFGAGTRLSVL.

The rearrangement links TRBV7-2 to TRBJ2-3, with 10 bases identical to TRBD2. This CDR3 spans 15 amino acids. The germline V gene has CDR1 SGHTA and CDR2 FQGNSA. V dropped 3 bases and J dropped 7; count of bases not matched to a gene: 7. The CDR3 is CASSFLAGAVNTQYF. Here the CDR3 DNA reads TGTGCCAGCAGCTTCCTAGCGGGGGCTGTGAATACGCAGTATTTT.

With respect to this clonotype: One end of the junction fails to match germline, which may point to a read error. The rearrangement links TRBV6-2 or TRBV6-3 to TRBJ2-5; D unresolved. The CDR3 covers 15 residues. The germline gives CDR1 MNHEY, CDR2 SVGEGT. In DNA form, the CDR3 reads TGTACCAGCAGTTACTCGATTTCGGAATTCGAGACCCAGTACTTC. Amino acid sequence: CTSSYSISEFETQYF.

The CDR3 DNA is TGTGCCAGCAGATCCGGGACTAGCGCCGGCAATGAGCAGTTCTTC. Translating it yields CASRSGTSAGNEQFF. The chain combines TRBV6-5 with TRBJ2-1; 10 bases fit TRBD2. J gave up 6 bases and V 6 bases, and 8 bases lay outside the gene matches. Germline CDR1 reads MNHEY; CDR2 reads SVGAGI. The CDR3 covers 15 residues.

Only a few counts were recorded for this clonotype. The CDR3: CASSPSGQRISSEKLFF. The CDR3 DNA is TGTGCCAGCAGCCCCTCGGGCCAGCGAATTAGTAGTGAAAAACTGTTTTTT. J is TRBJ1-4 and V is TRBV3-1; no clear D gene. The CDR3 spans 17 residues. V gave up 4 bases and J gave up 7 bases, with 22 bases separating them. Germline V lookup: CDR1 LGHDT, CDR2 YNNKEL (reference sequence).

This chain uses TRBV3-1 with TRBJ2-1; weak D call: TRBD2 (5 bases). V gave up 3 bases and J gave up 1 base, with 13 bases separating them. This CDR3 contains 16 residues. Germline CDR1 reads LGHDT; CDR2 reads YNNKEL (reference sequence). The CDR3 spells CASSQGYGKSYNEQFF. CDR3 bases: TGTGCCAGCAGCCAGGGGTACGGGAAGTCCTACAATGAGCAGTTCTTC.

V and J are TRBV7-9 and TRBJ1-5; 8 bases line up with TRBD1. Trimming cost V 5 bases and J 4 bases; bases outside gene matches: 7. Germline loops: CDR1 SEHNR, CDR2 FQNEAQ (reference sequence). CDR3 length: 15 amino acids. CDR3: CASSTSTGVNQPQHF. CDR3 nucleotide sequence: TGTGCCAGCAGCACTTCGACAGGGGTAAATCAGCCCCAGCATTTT. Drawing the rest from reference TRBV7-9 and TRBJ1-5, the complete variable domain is DTGVSQNPRHKITKRGQNVTFRCDPISEHNRLYWYRQTLGQGPEFLTYFQNEAQLEKSRLLSDRFSAERPKGSFSTLEIQRTEQGDSAMYLCASSTSTGVNQPQHFGDGTRLSIL.

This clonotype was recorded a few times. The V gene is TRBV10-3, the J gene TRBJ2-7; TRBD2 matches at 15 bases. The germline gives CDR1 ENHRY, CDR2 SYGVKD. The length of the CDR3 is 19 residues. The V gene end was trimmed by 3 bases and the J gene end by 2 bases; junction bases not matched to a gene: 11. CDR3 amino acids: CAISDPQGTSGRTAYEQYF. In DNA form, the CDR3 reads TGTGCCATCAGTGACCCTCAGGGGACTAGCGGGAGGACCGCCTACGAGCAGTACTTC.

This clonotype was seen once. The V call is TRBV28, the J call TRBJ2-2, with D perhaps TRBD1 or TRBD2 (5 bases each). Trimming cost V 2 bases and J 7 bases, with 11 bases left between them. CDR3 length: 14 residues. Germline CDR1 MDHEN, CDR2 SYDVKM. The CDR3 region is CASSLSGGGGELFF. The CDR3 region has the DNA TGTGCCAGCAGTTTAAGTGGGGGTGGCGGGGAGCTGTTTTTT.

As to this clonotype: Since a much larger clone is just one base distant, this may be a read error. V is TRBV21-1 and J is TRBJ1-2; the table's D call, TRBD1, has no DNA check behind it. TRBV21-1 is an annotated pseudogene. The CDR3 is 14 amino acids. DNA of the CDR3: TGTGCCAGCAGCCGGGGGGGGGCGCTTGATGGCTACACCTTC. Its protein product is CASSRGGALDGYTF.

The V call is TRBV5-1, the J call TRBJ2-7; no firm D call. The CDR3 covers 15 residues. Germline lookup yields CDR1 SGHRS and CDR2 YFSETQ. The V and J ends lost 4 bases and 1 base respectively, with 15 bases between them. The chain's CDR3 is CASSPEGKRSYEQYF. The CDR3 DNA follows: TGCGCCAGCAGCCCGGAAGGGAAAAGATCCTACGAGCAGTACTTC. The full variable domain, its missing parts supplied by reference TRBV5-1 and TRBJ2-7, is KAGVTQTPRYLIKTRGQQVTLSCSPISGHRSVSWYQQTPGQGLQFLFEYFSETQRNKGNFPGRFSGRQFSNSRSEMNVSTLELGDSALYLCASSPEGKRSYEQYFGPGTRLTVT.

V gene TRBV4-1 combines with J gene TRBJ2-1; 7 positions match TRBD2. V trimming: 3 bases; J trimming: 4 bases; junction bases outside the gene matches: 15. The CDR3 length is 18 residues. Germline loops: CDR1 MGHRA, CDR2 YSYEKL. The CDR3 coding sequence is TGCGCCAGCAGCCATTTGGGGGGGAGAGGTGTCCAGTACAATGAGCAGTTCTTC. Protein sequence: CASSHLGGRGVQYNEQFF.

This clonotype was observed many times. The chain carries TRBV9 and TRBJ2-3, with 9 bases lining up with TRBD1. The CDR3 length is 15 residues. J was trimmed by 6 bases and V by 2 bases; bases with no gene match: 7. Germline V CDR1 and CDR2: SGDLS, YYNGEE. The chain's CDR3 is CASSVATGGWDTQYF. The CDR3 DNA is TGTGCCAGCAGCGTCGCAACAGGGGGCTGGGATACGCAGTATTTT.

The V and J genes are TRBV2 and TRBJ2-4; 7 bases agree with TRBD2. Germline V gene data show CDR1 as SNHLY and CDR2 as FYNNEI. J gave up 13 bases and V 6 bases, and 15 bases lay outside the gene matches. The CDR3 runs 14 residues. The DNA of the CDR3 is TGTGCCAGCAGAACCCCCGGGGGGACGAGGGAGCAGTACTTC. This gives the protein CASRTPGGTREQYF.

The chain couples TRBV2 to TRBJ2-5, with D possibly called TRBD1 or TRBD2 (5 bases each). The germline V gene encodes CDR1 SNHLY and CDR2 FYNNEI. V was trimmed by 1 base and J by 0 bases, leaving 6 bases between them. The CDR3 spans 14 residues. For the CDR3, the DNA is TGTGCCAGCAGTGAAGGGGGGTACCAAGAGACCCAGTACTTC. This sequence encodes CASSEGGYQETQYF.